Listed below are T cell receptor beta chains from one sample, sequenced in a study of vaccination effects on CD4 cells after COVID-19. No antigen has been assigned to these receptors. Libraries were prepared by immunoSEQ multiplex PCR; TCRdb keeps only in-frame clonotypes and omits some of them. Altogether 30,000 to 40,000 clones are present, 65% to 75% being singletons, with the ten largest covering roughly 12%. The input for sequencing was CD4+ T cells from PBMCs cultured with HCoV-229E spike peptides, taken after COVID-19 vaccination. These TCRs come from a human donor who received a COVID-19 vaccine. The CDR3 runs from the conserved cysteine through the conserved F or W. Fields, in order: CDR3 protein, J gene, V gene.

CASSDSATSLAKNIQYF | TRBJ2-4 | TRBV11-2
CSVSHTGTGNTEAFF | TRBJ1-1 | TRBV29-1
CASSPVGANLNQPQHF | TRBJ1-5 | TRBV18
CASSRGTSGEQFF | TRBJ2-1 | TRBV7-9
CASSLALTGNTGELFF | TRBJ2-2 | TRBV5-4
CASSEPGQVYEQYF | TRBJ2-7 | TRBV3-1/TRBV3-2
CASSQGTGSGSPLHF | TRBJ1-6 | TRBV4-1
CASSPTGENEQFF | TRBJ2-1 | TRBV18
CASSQERISTNEKLFF | TRBJ1-4 | TRBV3-1/TRBV3-2
CASRPGGENEKLFF | TRBJ1-4 | TRBV6-5
CASSQLRGLGAWTEAFF | TRBJ1-1 | TRBV4-1
CASSPTYEQYF | TRBJ2-7 | TRBV5-1
CASSISLKETQYF | TRBJ2-5 | TRBV19
CATRLGGTEAFF | TRBJ1-1 | TRBV19
CASSLALGKSEQYF | TRBJ2-7 | TRBV7-8
CASRGATVSYNEQFF | TRBJ2-1 | TRBV5-1
CASSLMASGTNTGELFF | TRBJ2-2 | TRBV7-2
CASSLGTSGAYNEQFF | TRBJ2-1 | TRBV4-2
CASSPRLTSGTYEQYF | TRBJ2-7 | TRBV7-6
CASSRLSGLATGELFF | TRBJ2-2 | TRBV5-1
CASSMRHLRGNRGYTF | TRBJ1-2 | TRBV19
CASSVGGPPGIEQFF | TRBJ2-1 | TRBV2
CASSSPRVNTEAFF | TRBJ1-1 | TRBV19
CASSQGPGQGSGNTIYF | TRBJ1-3 | TRBV3-1/TRBV3-2
CASSQGSPGNTIYF | TRBJ1-3 | TRBV6-5
CSVYDARTGHQETQYF | TRBJ2-5 | TRBV29-1
CASSQGLYNEQFF | TRBJ2-1 | TRBV3-1/TRBV3-2
CASSVNPGTGTEAFF | TRBJ1-1 | TRBV2
CASSLGVGRGTGELFF | TRBJ2-2 | TRBV11-2
CASSHSTGPQSVHSKPTDTQYF | TRBJ2-3 | TRBV23-1